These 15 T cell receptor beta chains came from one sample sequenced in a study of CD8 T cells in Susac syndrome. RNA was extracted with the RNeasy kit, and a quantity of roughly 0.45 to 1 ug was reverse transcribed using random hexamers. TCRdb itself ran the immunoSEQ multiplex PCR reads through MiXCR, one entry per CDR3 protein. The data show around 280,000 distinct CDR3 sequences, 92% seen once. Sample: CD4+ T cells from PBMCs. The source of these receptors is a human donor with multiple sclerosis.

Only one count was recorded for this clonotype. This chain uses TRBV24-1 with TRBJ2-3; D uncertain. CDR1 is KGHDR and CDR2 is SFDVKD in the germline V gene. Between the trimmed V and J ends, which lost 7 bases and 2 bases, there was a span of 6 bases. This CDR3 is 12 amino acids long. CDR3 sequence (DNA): TGTGCCACCAGCGCCCCCACAGATACGCAGTATTTT. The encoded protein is CATSAPTDTQYF.

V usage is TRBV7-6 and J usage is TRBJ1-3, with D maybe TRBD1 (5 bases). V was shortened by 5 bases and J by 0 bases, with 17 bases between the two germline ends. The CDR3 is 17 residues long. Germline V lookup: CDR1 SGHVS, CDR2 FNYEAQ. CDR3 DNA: TGTGCCAGCAGCAACCCAGGGATTTCCTCCTCTGGAAACACCATATATTTT. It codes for CASSNPGISSSGNTIYF. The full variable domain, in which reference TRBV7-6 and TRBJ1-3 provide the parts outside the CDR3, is GAGVSQSPRYKVTKRGQDVALRCDPISGHVSLYWYRQALGQGPEFLTYFNYEAQQDKSGLPNDRFSAERPEGSISTLTIQRTEQRDSAMYRCASSNPGISSSGNTIYFGEGSWLTVV.

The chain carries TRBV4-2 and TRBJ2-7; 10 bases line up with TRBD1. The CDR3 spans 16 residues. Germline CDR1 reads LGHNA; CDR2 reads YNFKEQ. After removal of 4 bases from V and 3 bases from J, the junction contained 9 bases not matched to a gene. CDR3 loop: CASSRMGTGALYEQYF. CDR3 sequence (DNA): TGTGCCAGCAGCCGAATGGGGACAGGGGCCCTCTACGAGCAGTACTTC.

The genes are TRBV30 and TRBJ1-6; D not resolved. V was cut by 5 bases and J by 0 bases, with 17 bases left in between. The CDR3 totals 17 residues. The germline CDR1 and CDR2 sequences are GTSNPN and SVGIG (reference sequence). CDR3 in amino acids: CAWLASFKSSYNSPLHF. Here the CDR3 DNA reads TGTGCCTGGCTCGCATCTTTCAAGAGCTCCTATAATTCACCCCTCCACTTT.

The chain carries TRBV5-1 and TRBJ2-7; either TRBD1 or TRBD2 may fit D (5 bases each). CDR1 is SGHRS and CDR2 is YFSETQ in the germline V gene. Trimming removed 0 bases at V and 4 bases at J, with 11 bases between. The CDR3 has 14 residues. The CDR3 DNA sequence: TGCGCCAGCAGCTTGGTCAGGGAGCCATACGAGCAGTACTTC. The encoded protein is CASSLVREPYEQYF.

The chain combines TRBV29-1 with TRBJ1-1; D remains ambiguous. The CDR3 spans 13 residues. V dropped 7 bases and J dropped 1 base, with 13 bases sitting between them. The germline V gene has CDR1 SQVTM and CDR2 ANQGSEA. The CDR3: CSAWLNKNTEAFF. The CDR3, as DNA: TGCAGCGCCTGGCTCAACAAGAACACTGAAGCTTTCTTT.

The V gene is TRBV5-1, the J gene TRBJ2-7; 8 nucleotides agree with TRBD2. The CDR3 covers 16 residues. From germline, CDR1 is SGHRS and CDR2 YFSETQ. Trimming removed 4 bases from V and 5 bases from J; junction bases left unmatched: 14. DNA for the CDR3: TGCGCCAGCAGCCCGGCGGTGAGCGGGAGATCCCACGAGCAGTACTTC. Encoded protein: CASSPAVSGRSHEQYF.

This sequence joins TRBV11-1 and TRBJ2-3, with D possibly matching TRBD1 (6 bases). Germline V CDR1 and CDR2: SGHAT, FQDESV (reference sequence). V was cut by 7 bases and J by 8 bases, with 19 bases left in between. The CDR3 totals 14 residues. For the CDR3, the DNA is TGTGCCAGCACCCTAAACAGGGCACCTGGTACGCAGTATTTT. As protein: CASTLNRAPGTQYF.

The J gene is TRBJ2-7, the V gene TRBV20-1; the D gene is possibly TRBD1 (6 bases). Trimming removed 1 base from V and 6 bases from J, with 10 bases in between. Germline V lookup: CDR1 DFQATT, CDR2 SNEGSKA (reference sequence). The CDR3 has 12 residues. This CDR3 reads CSARGGLSEQYF. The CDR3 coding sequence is TGCAGTGCTAGAGGGGGGCTGAGCGAGCAGTACTTC.

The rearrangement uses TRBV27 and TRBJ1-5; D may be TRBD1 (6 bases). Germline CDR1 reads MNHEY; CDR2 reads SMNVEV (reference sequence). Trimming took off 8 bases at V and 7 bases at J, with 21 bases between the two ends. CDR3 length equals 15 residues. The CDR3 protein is CASGLWGQVGQPQHF. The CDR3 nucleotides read TGTGCCAGCGGATTGTGGGGGCAGGTCGGGCAGCCCCAGCATTTT.

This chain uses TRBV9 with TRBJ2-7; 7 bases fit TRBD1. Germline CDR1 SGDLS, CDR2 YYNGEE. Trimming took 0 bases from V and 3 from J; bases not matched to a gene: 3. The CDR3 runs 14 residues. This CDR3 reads CASSVEAGGYEQYF. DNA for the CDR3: TGTGCCAGCAGCGTAGAGGCAGGGGGCTACGAGCAGTACTTC.

The CDR3 region is CASSPRSSGANVLTF. As DNA, the CDR3 is TGTGCCAGCTCACCAAGGAGCTCTGGGGCCAACGTCCTGACTTTC. The chain combines TRBV18 with TRBJ2-6; D ambiguous. Germline-derived CDR1 and CDR2 are KGHSH and LQKENI. The CDR3 consists of 15 residues. V was cut by 2 bases and J by 0 bases, with 5 bases left in between.

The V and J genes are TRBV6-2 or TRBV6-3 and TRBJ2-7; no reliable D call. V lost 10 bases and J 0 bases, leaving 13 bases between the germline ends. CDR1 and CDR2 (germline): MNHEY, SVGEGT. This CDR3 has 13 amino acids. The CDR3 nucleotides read TGTGCCACTAGGAACCCCCCCTCCTACGAGCAGTACTTC. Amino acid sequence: CATRNPPSYEQYF.

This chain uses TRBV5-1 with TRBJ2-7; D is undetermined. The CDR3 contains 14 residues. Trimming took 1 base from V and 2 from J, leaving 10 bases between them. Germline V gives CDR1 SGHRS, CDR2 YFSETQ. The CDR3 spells CASSLSVRTYEQYF. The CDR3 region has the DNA TGCGCCAGCAGCTTGAGCGTCAGGACCTACGAGCAGTACTTC.

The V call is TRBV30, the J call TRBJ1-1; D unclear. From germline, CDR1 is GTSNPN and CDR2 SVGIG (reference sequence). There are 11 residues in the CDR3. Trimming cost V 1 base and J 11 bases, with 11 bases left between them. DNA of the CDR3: TGTGCCTGGAGTGCGCCCGAGAAGGCTTTCTTT. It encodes CAWSAPEKAFF.